This TCR beta chain was captured in a study of T-cell reconstitution after alpha-beta-depleted transplantation in children. Study results and limitations: Several hundred expanded graft clones reportedly gave rise to the alpha-beta T cells present about two months after transplant. Newly produced T cells mostly accounted for T-cell counts and diversity one year post-transplant.

Preparing the TCRbeta library involved the use of unique molecular identifiers. TCRdb processed the PCR reads anew with MiXCR; each CDR3 protein has one entry. Of about 460,000 distinct CDR3 sequences listed, roughly a tenth are singletons. This clonotype appeared many times. Its antigen remains unidentified. The TCR originated in a child aged 2-15 years with inherited bone marrow failure, due to receive a stem cell transplant. Sequenced material: PBMCs, taken before TCRalphabeta/CD19-depleted stem cell transplant.

CDR3 in amino acids: CASRRGGEVSEAFF. DNA for the CDR3: TGTGCCAGCAGGAGAGGGGGTGAGGTCTCTGAAGCTTTCTTT. J is TRBJ1-1 and V is TRBV2, with a tentative D call TRBD1 (6 bases). V was cut by 6 bases and J by 6 bases, with 17 bases left in between. The germline CDR1 and CDR2 sequences are SNHLY and FYNNEI. The CDR3 extends over 14 amino acids.